Below are 14 T cell receptor beta chains sequenced from a single sample in a study of T cells in Graves' hyperthyroidism and ophthalmopathy. The CDR3 regions of TCR beta were amplified from RNA transcripts. First-round RT-PCR of the TCR CDR3 relied on the HTBI primer set. TCRdb re-called the multiplex PCR reads with MiXCR, one entry per CDR3 protein. The table records 600,000 to 650,000 distinct CDR3 sequences, less than 25% of them present only once. Sequencing was performed on blood. The source of these receptors is a young man with Graves' ophthalmopathy.

The chain is built from TRBV10-2 and TRBJ2-2, with 14 bases identical to TRBD2. The CDR3 runs 18 residues. The V gene end was trimmed by 7 bases and the J gene end by 4 bases; junction bases not matched to a gene: 11. CDR1 is WSHSY and CDR2 is SAAADI in the germline V gene. The CDR3 DNA sequence: TGCGCCAGCACCGAGTCGGGACTAGCGGGAGCAGTCACCGGGGAGCTGTTTTTT. It specifies CASTESGLAGAVTGELFF.

This clonotype was seen more than once but under ten times. The rearrangement joins TRBV3-1 to TRBJ2-2, with 9 bases that match TRBD1. The germline gives CDR1 LGHDT, CDR2 YNNKEL (reference sequence). The CDR3 extends over 16 amino acids. V lost 1 base to trimming and J lost 3 bases; unmatched junction nucleotides: 3. The CDR3 protein is CASSQVRTGDTGELFF. The CDR3 coding sequence is TGTGCCAGCAGCCAAGTTAGGACAGGGGACACCGGGGAGCTGTTTTTT.

This chain connects TRBV9 to TRBJ2-3; possibly TRBD2 for D (6 bases). V lost 2 bases and J lost 0, with 19 bases in between. The CDR3 is 18 amino acids. Germline-derived CDR1 and CDR2 are SGDLS and YYNGEE. The CDR3 DNA reads TGTGCCAGCAGCGTCCCGGCCCTAGCGCATACTAGCACAGATACGCAGTATTTT. Its protein product is CASSVPALAHTSTDTQYF.

The chain employs TRBV5-5 and TRBJ2-7; 8 positions agree with TRBD2. V lost 1 base and J lost 5; bases outside the gene matches: 8. This CDR3 is 15 amino acids long. Germline values: CDR1 SGHKS, CDR2 YYEKEE (reference sequence). The CDR3 loop is CASSLSPAGVHEQYF. The CDR3 region has the DNA TGTGCCAGCAGCTTGTCCCCAGCGGGAGTCCACGAGCAGTACTTC.

There are many counts of this clonotype. The chain uses TRBV28 and TRBJ2-1; 10 positions agree with TRBD2. V lost 3 bases and J lost 0; bases outside the gene matches: 5. Germline V gives CDR1 MDHEN, CDR2 SYDVKM. CDR3 length equals 17 residues. The DNA for the CDR3 is TGTGCCAGCAGTTTGACTAGCGGGTTACTCTCCTACAATGAGCAGTTCTTC. Translated: CASSLTSGLLSYNEQFF.

This clonotype was detected ten times or more. The genes are TRBV6-2 or TRBV6-3 and TRBJ2-7; TRBD1 agrees at 7 bases. The germline gives CDR1 MNHEY, CDR2 SVGEGT. This CDR3 comprises 15 residues. Germline trimming cut 6 bases from V and 3 bases from J; bases unmatched to any gene: 11. CDR3 sequence reads: CASSPGGVGDYEQYF. DNA of the CDR3: TGTGCCAGCAGCCCAGGGGGAGTAGGAGACTACGAGCAGTACTTC.

This clonotype was counted at least ten times. The chain uses TRBV18 and TRBJ1-1; a possible D gene is TRBD1 (6 bases). The V end lost 2 bases, the J end lost 2 bases, and 9 bases lay between the germline ends. In germline, CDR1 is KGHSH, CDR2 LQKENI. This CDR3 is 14 amino acids long. The CDR3: CASSPRQDNTEAFF. CDR3 nucleotide sequence: TGTGCCAGCTCACCAAGACAGGATAACACTGAAGCTTTCTTT.

The chain combines TRBV7-2 with TRBJ1-1; 9 bases map to TRBD1. Trimming removed 1 base from V and 8 bases from J; junction bases left unmatched: 8. Germline CDR1 and CDR2: SGHTA and FQGNSA. This CDR3 has 15 residues. The CDR3 region has the DNA TGTGCCAGCAGCTTAGGAGGGACAGGGTTAGGCGAAGCTTTCTTT. Protein sequence: CASSLGGTGLGEAFF.

This clonotype appeared many times. The V and J genes are TRBV11-2 and TRBJ1-6, with a weak D call TRBD1 (5 bases). Germline CDR1 reads SGHAT; CDR2 reads FQNNGV. V was clipped by 7 bases and J by 10 bases, with 14 bases between them. The CDR3 runs 13 residues. The CDR3 is CASTLGVSSPLHF. The CDR3 DNA reads as TGTGCCAGCACCCTGGGGGTTAGCTCACCCCTCCACTTT.

This clonotype was recorded at least ten times. The chain couples TRBV30 to TRBJ1-2, with TRBD1 matching over 7 bases. Trimming removed 2 bases from V and 6 bases from J; junction bases left unmatched: 12. Germline assignment: CDR1 GTSNPN and CDR2 SVGIG (reference sequence). This CDR3 is built from 15 residues. The CDR3 nucleotides are TGTGCCTGGAGTCCCCCCGACGACAGGGTCCATGGCTACACCTTC. This codes for CAWSPPDDRVHGYTF.

Many counts were recorded for this clonotype. The rearrangement links TRBV3-1 to TRBJ2-2; no clear D. The CDR3 extends over 15 amino acids. Germline values: CDR1 LGHDT, CDR2 YNNKEL (reference sequence). The ends were cut back, 1 base at V and 4 bases at J, with 10 bases in the middle. The CDR3 nucleotides read TGTGCCAGCAGCCAAGTCGTAACAAGCACCGGGGAGCTGTTTTTT. Translation gives CASSQVVTSTGELFF.

The chain carries TRBV10-3 and TRBJ2-7; D may match TRBD1 or TRBD2 (5 bases each). The V end was cut by 8 bases, the J end by 6 bases, with 11 bases between. CDR3 length equals 11 residues. Germline CDR1 reads ENHRY; CDR2 reads SYGVKD. This CDR3 reads CAIGLGAEQYF. The DNA of the CDR3 is TGTGCCATCGGACTCGGGGCCGAGCAGTACTTC.

This clonotype was seen repeatedly, ten times or more. The rearrangement joins TRBV18 to TRBJ1-2, with D perhaps TRBD1 (6 bases). The CDR3 has 13 amino acids. V shed 5 bases and J shed 2 bases, with 9 bases lying between them. The germline V gene has CDR1 KGHSH and CDR2 LQKENI. CDR3 DNA sequence: TGTGCCAGCTCATTCCAGGGGAACTATGGCTACACCTTC. It specifies CASSFQGNYGYTF.

The genes are TRBV5-1 and TRBJ1-2, with TRBD1 identical over 7 bases. Trimming took 4 bases from V and 7 from J; bases not matched to a gene: 13. CDR3 length equals 15 residues. Germline values: CDR1 SGHRS, CDR2 YFSETQ. The DNA of the CDR3 is TGCGCCAGCAGCGGCCGGGACAGCCGAAATGGTGGCTACACCTTC. Translation: CASSGRDSRNGGYTF.